This TCR beta chain was recorded in a study of graft-versus-host responses after intestinal transplantation. The overall study: Every one of the recipients received anti-thymocyte globulin induction and afterwards took tacrolimus and steroids for three to four years. Overall study results and limits: GvH clones appeared in recipient marrow, some first in ileum or blood.

Using immunoSEQ multiplex PCR, the repertoire was profiled, and TCRdb retains in-frame clones only, with some absent. The sample has 80,000 to 100,000 clones; roughly nine tenths are singletons. Concerning this clone itself: As yet, its antigen is unknown.

V was clipped by 2 bases and J by 2 bases, with 13 bases between them. CDR3 length: 16 residues. The germline gives CDR1 MNHNS, CDR2 SASEGT. The material was unstimulated CD4+ T cells sorted from spleen or lymph node cells, obtained before transplant. The origin of this receptor is a human donor who was the organ donor for an intestinal transplant. The chain couples TRBV6-1 to TRBJ1-3; D not resolved. The CDR3 loop is CASSEIPAAAGNTIYF. DNA for the CDR3: TGTGCCAGCAGTGAAATCCCCGCGGCCGCTGGAAACACCATATATTTT.